These T cell receptor beta chains were read from a single sample in a study of long-term antiretroviral therapy in people with HIV. TCRdb's table, derived via immunoSEQ multiplex PCR, lists solely in-frame clones and lacks some. This sample has around 16,000 clones, with roughly 80% found just once. The source was unsorted PBMCs, collected 1.2 to 1.3 years before starting antiretroviral therapy. The receptors stem from a man aged 25-45 years with HIV. Both conserved end residues are part of each CDR3. The order of the fields is J gene, clone size, V gene, D gene, CDR3 protein, CDR3 DNA. D genes are given only for firm matches. For some rows the clone size is stated as once, few or many, or as a class when expanded; others skip it.

TRBJ1-1 | NA | TRBV7-9 | NA | CASSLSGLTEAFF | TGTGCCAGCAGCTTATCTGGACTCACTGAAGCTTTCTTT
TRBJ2-5 | NA | TRBV10-3 | NA | CAISESTTGGETQYF | TGTGCCATCAGTGAGTCGACAACGGGGGGCGAGACCCAGTACTTC
TRBJ1-1 | NA | TRBV15 | NA | CATSMGLAGLNAEAFF | TGTGCCACCAGCATGGGACTGGCAGGGCTGAACGCTGAAGCTTTCTTT
TRBJ1-2 | few | TRBV19 | NA | CAREKTRDTENYGYTF | TGTGCCAGGGAAAAAACTAGGGACACGGAGAACTATGGCTACACCTTC
TRBJ1-3 | NA | TRBV7-8 | TRBD1 | CASSSGQGGFGNTIYF | TGTGCCAGCAGCTCCGGACAGGGGGGTTTTGGAAACACCATATATTTT
TRBJ1-2 | NA | TRBV28 | NA | CASTIGASNYGYTF | TGTGCCAGCACTATCGGCGCATCTAACTATGGCTACACCTTC
TRBJ2-5 | NA | TRBV11-3 | NA | CASSPGRGGKTQYF | TGTGCCAGCAGCCCCGGCAGGGGCGGAAAGACCCAGTACTTC
TRBJ1-4 | few | TRBV28 | NA | CASSPEINEKLFF | TGTGCCAGCAGTCCAGAGATTAATGAAAAACTGTTTTTT
TRBJ2-1 | NA | TRBV19 | NA | CASEEGFAINEQFF | TGTGCCAGTGAAGAAGGGTTTGCGATCAATGAGCAGTTCTTC
TRBJ1-1 | once | TRBV18 | TRBD1 | CASSPRTGNTEAFF | TGTGCCAGCTCACCACGGACAGGTAACACTGAAGCTTTCTTT
TRBJ1-1 | NA | TRBV30 | TRBD1 | CACSGQIPPEAFF | TGTGCCTGTTCGGGACAGATTCCCCCTGAAGCTTTCTTT
TRBJ1-1 | NA | TRBV2 | NA | CASREGTEAFF | TGTGCCAGCAGGGAGGGCACTGAAGCTTTCTTT
TRBJ2-3 | NA | TRBV30 | NA | CAWGHFTDTQYF | TGTGCCTGGGGACACTTCACAGATACGCAGTATTTT
TRBJ1-3 | NA | TRBV2 | TRBD1 | CASSRQGMVSGNTIYF | TGTGCCAGCAGTCGACAGGGGATGGTATCTGGAAACACCATATATTTT
TRBJ2-1 | NA | TRBV23-1 | TRBD2 | CASSQSRAKAGEQFF | TGCGCCAGCAGTCAATCGAGGGCGAAAGCGGGGGAGCAGTTCTTC
TRBJ1-5 | NA | TRBV7-2 | TRBD1 | CASSLGGTVNQPQHF | TGTGCCAGCAGCTTAGGAGGGACAGTAAATCAGCCCCAGCATTTT
TRBJ2-7 | NA | TRBV2 | TRBD1 | CASVRDRSSYEQYF | TGTGCCAGCGTCCGGGACAGGAGCTCCTACGAGCAGTACTTC
TRBJ2-5 | NA | TRBV9 | TRBD2 | CASSVDPGSGMETQYF | TGTGCCAGCAGCGTAGATCCGGGTAGCGGGATGGAGACCCAGTACTTC
TRBJ1-3 | NA | TRBV7-8 | NA | CASSLALRGGSGNTIYF | TGTGCCAGCAGCTTAGCTCTTCGGGGAGGCTCTGGAAACACCATATATTTT
TRBJ2-7 | NA | TRBV10-3 | TRBD1 | CAISSGQGAYEQYF | TGTGCCATCAGTTCTGGACAGGGGGCTTACGAGCAGTACTTC